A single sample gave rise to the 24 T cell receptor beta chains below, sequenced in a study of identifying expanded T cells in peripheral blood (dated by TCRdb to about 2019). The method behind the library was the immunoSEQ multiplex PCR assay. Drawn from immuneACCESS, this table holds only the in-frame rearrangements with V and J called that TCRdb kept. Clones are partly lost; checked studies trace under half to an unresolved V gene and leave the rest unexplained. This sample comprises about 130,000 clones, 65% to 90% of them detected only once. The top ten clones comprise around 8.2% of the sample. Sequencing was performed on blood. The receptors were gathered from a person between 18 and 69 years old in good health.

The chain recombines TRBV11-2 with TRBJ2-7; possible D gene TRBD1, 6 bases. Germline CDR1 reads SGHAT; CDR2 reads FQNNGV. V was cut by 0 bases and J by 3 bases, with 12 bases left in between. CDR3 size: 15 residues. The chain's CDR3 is CASSLDPGTNYEQYF. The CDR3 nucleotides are TGTGCCAGCAGCTTAGACCCCGGGACAAACTACGAGCAGTACTTC.

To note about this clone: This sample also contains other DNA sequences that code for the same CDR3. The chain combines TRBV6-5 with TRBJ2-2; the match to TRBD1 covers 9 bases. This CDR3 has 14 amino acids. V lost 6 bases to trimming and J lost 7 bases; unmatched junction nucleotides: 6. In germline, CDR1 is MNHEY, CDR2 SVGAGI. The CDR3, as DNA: TGTGCCAGCAGACCGGGACAGGGAAGCGGGGAGCTGTTTTTT. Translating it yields CASRPGQGSGELFF.

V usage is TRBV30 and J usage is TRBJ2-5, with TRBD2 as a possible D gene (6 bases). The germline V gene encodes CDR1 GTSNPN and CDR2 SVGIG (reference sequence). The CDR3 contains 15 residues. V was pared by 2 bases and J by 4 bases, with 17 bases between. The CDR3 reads CAWSLAGLVGETQYF. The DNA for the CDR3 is TGTGCCTGGAGTTTGGCGGGGCTGGTAGGAGAGACCCAGTACTTC.

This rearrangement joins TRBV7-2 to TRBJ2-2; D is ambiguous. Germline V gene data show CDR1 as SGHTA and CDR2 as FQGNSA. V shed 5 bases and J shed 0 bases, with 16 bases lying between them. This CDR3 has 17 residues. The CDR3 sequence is CASSPLFMVSNTGELFF. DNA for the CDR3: TGTGCCAGCAGCCCTCTCTTCATGGTCTCGAACACCGGGGAGCTGTTTTTT.

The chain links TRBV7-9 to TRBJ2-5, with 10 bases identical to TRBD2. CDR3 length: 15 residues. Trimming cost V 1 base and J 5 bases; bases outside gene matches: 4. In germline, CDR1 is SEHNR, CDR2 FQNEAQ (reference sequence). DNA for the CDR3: TGTGCCAGCAGCTTAGGGACTAGCGGTTTCGAGACCCAGTACTTC. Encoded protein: CASSLGTSGFETQYF.

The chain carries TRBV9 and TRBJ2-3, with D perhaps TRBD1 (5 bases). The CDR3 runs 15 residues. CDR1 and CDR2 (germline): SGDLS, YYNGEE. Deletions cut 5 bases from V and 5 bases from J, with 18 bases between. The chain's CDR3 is CASRETGNPGDTQYF. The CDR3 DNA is TGTGCCAGCAGAGAAACAGGCAATCCGGGAGATACGCAGTATTTT. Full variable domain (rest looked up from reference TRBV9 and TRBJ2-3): DSGVTQTPKHLITATGQRVTLRCSPRSGDLSVYWYQQSLDQGLQFLIQYYNGEERAKGNILERFSAQQFPDLHSELNLSSLELGDSALYFCASRETGNPGDTQYFGPGTRLTVL.

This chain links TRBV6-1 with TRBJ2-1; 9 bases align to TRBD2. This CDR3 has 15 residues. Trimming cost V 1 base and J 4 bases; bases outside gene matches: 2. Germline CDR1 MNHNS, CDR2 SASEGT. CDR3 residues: CASSEVTSGYNEQFF. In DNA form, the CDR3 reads TGTGCCAGCAGTGAAGTTACTAGCGGGTACAATGAGCAGTTCTTC.

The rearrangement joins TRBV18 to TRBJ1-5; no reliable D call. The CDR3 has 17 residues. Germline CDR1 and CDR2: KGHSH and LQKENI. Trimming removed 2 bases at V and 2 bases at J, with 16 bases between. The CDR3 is CASSPKGGEVGNQPQHF. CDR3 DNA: TGTGCCAGCTCACCAAAGGGTGGGGAGGTGGGCAATCAGCCCCAGCATTTT.

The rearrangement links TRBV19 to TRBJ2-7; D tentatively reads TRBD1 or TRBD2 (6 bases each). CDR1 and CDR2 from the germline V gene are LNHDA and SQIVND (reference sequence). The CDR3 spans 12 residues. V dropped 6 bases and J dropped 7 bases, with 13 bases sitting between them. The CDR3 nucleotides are TGTGCCAGTAGCCACGAGGGGGGAGAGCAGTACTTC. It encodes CASSHEGGEQYF. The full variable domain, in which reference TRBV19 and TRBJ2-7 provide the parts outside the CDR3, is DGGITQSPKYLFRKEGQNVTLSCEQNLNHDAMYWYRQDPGQGLRLIYYSQIVNDFQKGDIAEGYSVSREKKESFPLTVTSAQKNPTAFYLCASSHEGGEQYFGPGTRLTVT.

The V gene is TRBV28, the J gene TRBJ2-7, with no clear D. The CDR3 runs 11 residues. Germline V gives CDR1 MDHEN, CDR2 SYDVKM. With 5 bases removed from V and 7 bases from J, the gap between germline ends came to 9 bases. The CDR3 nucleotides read TGTGCCAGCAGTCTAGGACGAGAGCAGTACTTC. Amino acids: CASSLGREQYF. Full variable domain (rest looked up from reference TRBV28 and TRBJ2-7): DVKVTQSSRYLVKRTGEKVFLECVQDMDHENMFWYRQDPGLGLRLIYFSYDVKMKEKGDIPEGYSVSREKKERFSLILESASTNQTSMYLCASSLGREQYFGPGTRLTVT.

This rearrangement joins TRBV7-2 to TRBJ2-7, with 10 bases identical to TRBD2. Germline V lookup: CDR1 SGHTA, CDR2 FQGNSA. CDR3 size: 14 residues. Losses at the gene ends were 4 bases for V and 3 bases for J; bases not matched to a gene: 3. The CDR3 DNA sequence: TGTGCCAGCAGCTCTCGGACTAGCGGCTACGAGCAGTACTTC. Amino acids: CASSSRTSGYEQYF. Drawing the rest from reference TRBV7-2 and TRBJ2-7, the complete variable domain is GAGVSQSPSNKVTEKGKDVELRCDPISGHTALYWYRQSLGQGLEFLIYFQGNSAPDKSGLPSDRFSAERTGGSVSTLTIQRTQQEDSAVYLCASSSRTSGYEQYFGPGTRLTVT.

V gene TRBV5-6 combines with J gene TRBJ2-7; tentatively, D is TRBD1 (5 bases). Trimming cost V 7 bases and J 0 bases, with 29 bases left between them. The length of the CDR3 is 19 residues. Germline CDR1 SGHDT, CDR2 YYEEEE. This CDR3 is CASGANRGIWARSSYEQYF. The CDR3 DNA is TGTGCCAGCGGGGCCAATCGAGGTATTTGGGCTAGGAGCTCCTACGAGCAGTACTTC. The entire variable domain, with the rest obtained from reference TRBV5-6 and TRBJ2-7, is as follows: DAGVTQSPTHLIKTRGQQVTLRCSPKSGHDTVSWYQQALGQGPQFIFQYYEEEERQRGNFPDRFSGHQFPNYSSELNVNALLLGDSALYLCASGANRGIWARSSYEQYFGPGTRLTVT.

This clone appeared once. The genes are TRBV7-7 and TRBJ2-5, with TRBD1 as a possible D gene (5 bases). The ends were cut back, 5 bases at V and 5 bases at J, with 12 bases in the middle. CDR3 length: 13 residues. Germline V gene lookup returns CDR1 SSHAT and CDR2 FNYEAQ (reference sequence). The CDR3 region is CASSLGQRETQYF. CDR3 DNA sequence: TGTGCCAGCAGCCTAGGACAAAGGGAGACCCAGTACTTC.

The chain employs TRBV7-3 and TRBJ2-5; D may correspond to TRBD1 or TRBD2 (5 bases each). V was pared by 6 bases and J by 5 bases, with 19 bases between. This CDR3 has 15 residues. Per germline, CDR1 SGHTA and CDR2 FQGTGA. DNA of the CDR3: TGTGCCAGCAGTCAATCCGGGACGGAGATGGAGACCCAGTACTTC. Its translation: CASSQSGTEMETQYF.

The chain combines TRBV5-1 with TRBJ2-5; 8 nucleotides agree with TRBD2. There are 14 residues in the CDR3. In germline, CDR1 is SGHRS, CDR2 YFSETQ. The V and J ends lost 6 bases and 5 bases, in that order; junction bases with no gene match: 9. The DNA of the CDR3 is TGCGCCAGCACCTCCAGCGGGAGAGGGGAGACCCAGTACTTC. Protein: CASTSSGRGETQYF.

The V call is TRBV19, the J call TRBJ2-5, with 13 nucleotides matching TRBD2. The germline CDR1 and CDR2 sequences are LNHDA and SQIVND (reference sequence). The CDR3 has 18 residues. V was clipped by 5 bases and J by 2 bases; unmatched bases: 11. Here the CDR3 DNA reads TGTGCCAGTAGTGCGCTGACTAGCGGGAGGACTCGGCAAGAGACCCAGTACTTC. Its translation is CASSALTSGRTRQETQYF.

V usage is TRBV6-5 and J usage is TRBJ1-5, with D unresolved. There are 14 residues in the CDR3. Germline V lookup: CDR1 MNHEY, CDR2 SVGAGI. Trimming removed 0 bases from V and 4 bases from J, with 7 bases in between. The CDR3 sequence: CASSYSYQNQPQHF. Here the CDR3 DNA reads TGTGCCAGCAGTTACTCGTATCAAAATCAGCCCCAGCATTTT.

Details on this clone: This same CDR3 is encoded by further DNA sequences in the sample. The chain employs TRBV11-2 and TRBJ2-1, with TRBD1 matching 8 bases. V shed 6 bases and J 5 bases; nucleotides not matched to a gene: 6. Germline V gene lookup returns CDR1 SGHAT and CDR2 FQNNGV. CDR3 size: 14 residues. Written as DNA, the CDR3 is TGTGCCAGCAGTTTCAGGGGGCTCCACAATGAGCAGTTCTTC. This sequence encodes CASSFRGLHNEQFF.

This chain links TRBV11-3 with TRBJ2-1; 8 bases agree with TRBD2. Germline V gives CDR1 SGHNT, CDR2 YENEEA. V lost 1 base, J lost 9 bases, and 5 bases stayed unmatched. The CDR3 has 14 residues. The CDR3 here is CASSLVAGGSEQFF. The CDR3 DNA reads TGTGCCAGCAGCTTAGTTGCGGGAGGTAGTGAGCAGTTCTTC.

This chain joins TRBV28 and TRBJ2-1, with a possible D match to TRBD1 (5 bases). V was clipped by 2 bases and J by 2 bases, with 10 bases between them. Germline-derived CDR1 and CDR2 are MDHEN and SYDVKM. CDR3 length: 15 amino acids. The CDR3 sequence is CASSLPQEPYNEQFF. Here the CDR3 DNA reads TGTGCCAGCAGTTTACCACAGGAGCCCTACAATGAGCAGTTCTTC.

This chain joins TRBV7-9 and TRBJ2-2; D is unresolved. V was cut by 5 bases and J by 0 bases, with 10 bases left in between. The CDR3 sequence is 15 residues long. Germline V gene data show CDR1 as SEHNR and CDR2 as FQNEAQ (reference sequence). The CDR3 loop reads CASSRLGSNTGELFF. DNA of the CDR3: TGTGCCAGCAGCCGCCTGGGTTCGAACACCGGGGAGCTGTTTTTT.

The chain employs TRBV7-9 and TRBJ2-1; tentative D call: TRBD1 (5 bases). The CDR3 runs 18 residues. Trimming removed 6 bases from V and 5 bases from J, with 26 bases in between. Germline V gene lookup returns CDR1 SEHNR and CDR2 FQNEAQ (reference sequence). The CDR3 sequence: CASRHSPASPGANNEQFF. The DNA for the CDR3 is TGTGCCAGCAGACATTCCCCGGCCAGTCCTGGGGCCAACAATGAGCAGTTCTTC.

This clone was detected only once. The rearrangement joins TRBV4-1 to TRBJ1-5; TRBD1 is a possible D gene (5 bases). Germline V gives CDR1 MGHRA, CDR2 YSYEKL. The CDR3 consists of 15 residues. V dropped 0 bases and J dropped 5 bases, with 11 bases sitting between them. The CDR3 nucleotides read TGCGCCAGCAGCCAAGATCAGGGCAGTCATCAGCCCCAGCATTTT. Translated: CASSQDQGSHQPQHF.

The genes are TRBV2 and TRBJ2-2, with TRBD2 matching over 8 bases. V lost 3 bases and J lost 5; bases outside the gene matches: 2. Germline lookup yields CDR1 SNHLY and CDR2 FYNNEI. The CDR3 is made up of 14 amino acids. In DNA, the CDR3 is TGTGCCAGCAGTGAGGCTAGCGGGACCGGGGAGCTGTTTTTT. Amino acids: CASSEASGTGELFF. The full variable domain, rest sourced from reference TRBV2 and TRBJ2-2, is EPEVTQTPSHQVTQMGQEVILRCVPISNHLYFYWYRQILGQKVEFLVSFYNNEISEKSEIFDDQFSVERPDGSNFTLKIRSTKLEDSAMYFCASSEASGTGELFFGEGSRLTVL.